This is a list of T cell receptor beta chains from one sample in a study of cytomegalovirus exposure and HLA in healthy donors. Using immunoSEQ multiplex PCR, the repertoire was profiled, and TCRdb retains in-frame clones only, with some absent. The sample yields some 120,000 clones, 77% seen once. Source material: PBMCs. The receptors were sampled from a woman in her thirties or forties in good health and CMV-seropositive. Each CDR3 is given with its conserved first and last residue. D genes are given only for firm matches. Not every row has a clone size; where given, it reads once, few, many or a size class.

j_call,v_call,clone_size,d_call,cdr3_aa,cdr3_nt
TRBJ2-6,TRBV5-6,.,.,CASSSSSGANVLTF,TGTGCCAGCAGCTCTAGCTCTGGGGCCAACGTCCTGACTTTC
TRBJ1-1,TRBV28,.,.,CASSRAGGVTEAFF,TGTGCCAGCAGTAGGGCCGGGGGGGTGACTGAAGCTTTCTTT
TRBJ2-1,TRBV7-2,.,TRBD2,CASSLSSGTYNEQFF,TGTGCCAGCAGCTTGTCTAGCGGGACCTACAATGAGCAGTTCTTC
TRBJ2-7,TRBV5-1,.,.,CASSSGQGSSYEQYF,TGCGCCAGCAGCTCAGGGCAGGGTAGCTCCTACGAGCAGTACTTC
TRBJ2-1,TRBV15,.,.,CATSRTRLAPEAQFF,TGTGCCACCAGCAGGACCCGTCTAGCACCAGAGGCGCAGTTCTTC
TRBJ2-1,TRBV2,.,TRBD2,CASSEGVASGRNEQFF,TGTGCCAGCAGTGAAGGGGTGGCTAGCGGGAGGAATGAGCAGTTCTTC
TRBJ2-1,TRBV5-5,.,TRBD2,CASSLGASGSFYEQFF,TGTGCCAGCAGCTTGGGCGCTAGCGGGAGCTTCTATGAGCAGTTCTTC
TRBJ2-1,TRBV19,.,.,CASSISAAYNEQFF,TGTGCCAGTAGTATTTCCGCGGCATACAATGAGCAGTTCTTC
TRBJ2-1,TRBV5-1,.,.,CASSSGRVLSNEQFF,TGCGCCAGCAGCTCCGGCAGGGTATTGTCCAATGAGCAGTTCTTC
TRBJ1-2,TRBV5-4,.,.,CASSLDREGYGYTF,TGTGCCAGCAGCCTCGACAGAGAAGGCTATGGCTACACCTTC
TRBJ2-7,TRBV2,few,.,CATSPPGRIYEQYF,TGTGCCACTTCCCCCCCCGGCAGGATCTACGAGCAGTACTTC
TRBJ2-3,TRBV5-1,.,TRBD2,CASSLRTSGTDTQYF,TGCGCCAGCAGCCTGAGGACTAGCGGGACAGATACGCAGTATTTT
TRBJ2-1,TRBV2,.,.,CASSDRINEQFF,TGTGCCAGCAGTGACAGAATCAATGAGCAGTTCTTC
TRBJ2-7,TRBV6-5,.,TRBD2,CASRGGIYEQYF,TGTGCCAGCAGGGGGGGGATCTACGAGCAGTACTTC
TRBJ2-6,TRBV4-2,.,.,CASSQDRQSGANVLTF,TGTGCCAGCAGCCAAGATCGACAGTCCGGGGCCAACGTCCTGACTTTC
TRBJ1-3,TRBV11-2,.,.,CASSLGLSGNTIYF,TGTGCCAGCAGCTTAGGACTCAGTGGAAACACCATATATTTT
TRBJ2-1,TRBV27,.,.,CASSLVPLGASYNEQFF,TGTGCCAGCAGTTTGGTGCCCCTTGGGGCCTCCTACAATGAGCAGTTCTTC
TRBJ1-4,TRBV19,.,TRBD1,CASSIGPGTGNEKLFF,TGTGCCAGTAGTATCGGACCCGGGACAGGCAATGAAAAACTGTTTTTT